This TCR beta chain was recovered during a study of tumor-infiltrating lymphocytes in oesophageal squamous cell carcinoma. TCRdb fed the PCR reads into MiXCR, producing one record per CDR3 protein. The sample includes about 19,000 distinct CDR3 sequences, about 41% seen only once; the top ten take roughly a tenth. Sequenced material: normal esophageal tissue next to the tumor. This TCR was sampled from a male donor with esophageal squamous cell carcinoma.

The CDR3 DNA is TGTGCCAGCAGTGAGGGGGGGGGGACAGATACGCAGTATTTT. Amino acids: CASSEGGGTDTQYF. This rearrangement joins TRBV2 to TRBJ2-3; 7 bases match TRBD2. Germline CDR1 SNHLY, CDR2 FYNNEI. J was trimmed by 3 bases and V by 3 bases; bases with no gene match: 3. The CDR3 runs 14 residues.